This entry features one T cell receptor (beta chain) sequence. Its antigen is not known. Germline and junction disagree at one end, which may indicate a read error. As the starting material, 9.5 to 10 ml of fresh peripheral blood yielded the PBMCs. This record belongs to a study of Graves' ophthalmopathy and Graves' hyperthyroidism. Study background: Peripheral blood (taken before any treatment) was collected at initial diagnosis.

Study-level points and caveats: The model predicted progression of ophthalmopathy with a sensitivity of just over 70%, and its specificity was under 75%.

Beta-chain TCR CDR3 regions were amplified from RNA transcripts. HTBI primers were employed in first-round RT-PCR, then a second-round multiplex PCR followed. TCRdb ran MiXCR on the multiplex PCR reads and lists one entry per CDR3 protein. Here the sample spans about 240,000 distinct CDR3 sequences, 45% to 55% being singletons. The CDR3 is 14 amino acids. Germline lookup yields CDR1 SNHLY and CDR2 FYNNEI. The chain uses TRBV2 and TRBJ1-2; D perhaps matches TRBD1 (5 bases). This clonotype originated in an adult man with Graves' ophthalmopathy. The specimen sequenced was peripheral blood. CDR3 DNA: TGTGCCAGCAGTGAAGTCAGACCCATGAGGGGCTACGCCTTC. Its protein product is CASSEVRPMRGYAF.